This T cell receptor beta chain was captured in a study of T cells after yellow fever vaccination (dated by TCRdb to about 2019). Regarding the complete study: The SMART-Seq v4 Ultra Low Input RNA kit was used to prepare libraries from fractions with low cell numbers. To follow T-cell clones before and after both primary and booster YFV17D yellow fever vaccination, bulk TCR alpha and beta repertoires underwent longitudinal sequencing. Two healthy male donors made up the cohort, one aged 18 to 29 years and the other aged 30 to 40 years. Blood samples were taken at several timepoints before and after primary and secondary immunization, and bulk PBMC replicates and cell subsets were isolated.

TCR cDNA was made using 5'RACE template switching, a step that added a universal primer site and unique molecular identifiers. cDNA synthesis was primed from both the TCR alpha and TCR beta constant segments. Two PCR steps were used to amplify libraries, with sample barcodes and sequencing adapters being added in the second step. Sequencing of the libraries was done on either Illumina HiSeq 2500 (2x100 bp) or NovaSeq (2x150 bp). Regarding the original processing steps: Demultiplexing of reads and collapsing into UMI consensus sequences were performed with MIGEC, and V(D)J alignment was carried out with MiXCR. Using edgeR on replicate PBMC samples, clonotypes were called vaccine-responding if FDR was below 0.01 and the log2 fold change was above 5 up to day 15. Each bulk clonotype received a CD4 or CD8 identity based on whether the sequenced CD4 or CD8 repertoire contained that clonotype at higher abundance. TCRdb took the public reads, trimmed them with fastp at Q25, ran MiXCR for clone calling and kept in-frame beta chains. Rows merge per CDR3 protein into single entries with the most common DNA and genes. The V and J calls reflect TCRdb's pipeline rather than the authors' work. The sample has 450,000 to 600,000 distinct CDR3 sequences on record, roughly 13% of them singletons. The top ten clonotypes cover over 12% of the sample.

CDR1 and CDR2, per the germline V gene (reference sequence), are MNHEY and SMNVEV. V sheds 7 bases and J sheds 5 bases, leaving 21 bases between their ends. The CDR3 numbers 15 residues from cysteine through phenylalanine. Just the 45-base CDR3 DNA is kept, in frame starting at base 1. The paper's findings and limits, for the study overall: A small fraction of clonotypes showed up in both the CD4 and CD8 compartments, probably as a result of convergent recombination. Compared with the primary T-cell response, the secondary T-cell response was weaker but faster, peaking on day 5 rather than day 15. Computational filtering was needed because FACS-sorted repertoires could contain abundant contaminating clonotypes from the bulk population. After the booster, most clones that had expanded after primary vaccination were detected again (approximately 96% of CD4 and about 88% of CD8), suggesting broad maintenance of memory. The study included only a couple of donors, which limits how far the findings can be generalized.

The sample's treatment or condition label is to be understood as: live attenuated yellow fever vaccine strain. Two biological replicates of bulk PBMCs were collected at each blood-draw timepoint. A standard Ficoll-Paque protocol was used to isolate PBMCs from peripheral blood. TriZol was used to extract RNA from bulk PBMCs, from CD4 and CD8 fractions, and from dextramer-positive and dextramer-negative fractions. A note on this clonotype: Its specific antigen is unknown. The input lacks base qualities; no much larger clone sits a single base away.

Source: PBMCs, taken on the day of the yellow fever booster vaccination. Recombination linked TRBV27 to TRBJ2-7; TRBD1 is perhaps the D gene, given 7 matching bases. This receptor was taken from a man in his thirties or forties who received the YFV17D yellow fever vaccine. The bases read TGTGCCAGCAACATCTACGGGGGACAGTTCCACGAGCAGTACTTC. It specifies CASNIYGGQFHEQYF.